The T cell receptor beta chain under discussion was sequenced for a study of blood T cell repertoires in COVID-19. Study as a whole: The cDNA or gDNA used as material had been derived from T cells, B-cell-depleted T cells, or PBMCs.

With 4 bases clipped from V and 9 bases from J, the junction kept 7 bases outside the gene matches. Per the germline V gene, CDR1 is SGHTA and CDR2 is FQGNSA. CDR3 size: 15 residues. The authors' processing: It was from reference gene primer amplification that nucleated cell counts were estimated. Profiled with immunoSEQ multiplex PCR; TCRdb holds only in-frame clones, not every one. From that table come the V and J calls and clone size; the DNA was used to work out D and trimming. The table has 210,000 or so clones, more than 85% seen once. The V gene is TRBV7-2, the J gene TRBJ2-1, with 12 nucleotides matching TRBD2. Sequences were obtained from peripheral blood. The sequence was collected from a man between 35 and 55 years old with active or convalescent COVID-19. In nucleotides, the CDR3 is TGTGCCAGCAGCTCCTACCTAGCGGGAGGGTTTGAGCAGTTCTTC. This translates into CASSSYLAGGFEQFF.